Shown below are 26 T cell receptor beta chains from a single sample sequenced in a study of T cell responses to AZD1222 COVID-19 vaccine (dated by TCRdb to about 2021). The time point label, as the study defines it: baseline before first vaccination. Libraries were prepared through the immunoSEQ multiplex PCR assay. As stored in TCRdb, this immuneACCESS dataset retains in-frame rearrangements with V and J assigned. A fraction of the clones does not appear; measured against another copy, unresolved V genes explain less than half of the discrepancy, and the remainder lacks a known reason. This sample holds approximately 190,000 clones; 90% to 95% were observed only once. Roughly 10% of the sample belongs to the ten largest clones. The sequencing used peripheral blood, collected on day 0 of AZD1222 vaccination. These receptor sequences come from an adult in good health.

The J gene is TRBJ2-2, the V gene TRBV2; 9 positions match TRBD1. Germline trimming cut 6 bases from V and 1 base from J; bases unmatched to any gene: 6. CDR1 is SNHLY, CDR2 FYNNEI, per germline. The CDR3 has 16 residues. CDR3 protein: CASSTLGQGNTGELFF. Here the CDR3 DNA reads TGTGCCAGCAGCACACTGGGACAGGGGAACACCGGGGAGCTGTTTTTT.

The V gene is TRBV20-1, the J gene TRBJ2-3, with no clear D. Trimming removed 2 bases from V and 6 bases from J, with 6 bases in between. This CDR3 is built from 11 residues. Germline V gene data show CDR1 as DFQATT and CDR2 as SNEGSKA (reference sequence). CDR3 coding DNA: TGCAGTGCTAGAAGGTGGGATACGCAGTATTTT. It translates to CSARRWDTQYF.

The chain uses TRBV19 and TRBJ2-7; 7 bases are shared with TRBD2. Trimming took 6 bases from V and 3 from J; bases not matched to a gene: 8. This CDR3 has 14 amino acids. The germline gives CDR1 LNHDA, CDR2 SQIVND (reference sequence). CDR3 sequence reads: CASSLEGGNYEQYF. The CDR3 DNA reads TGTGCCAGTAGCCTAGAGGGAGGGAACTACGAGCAGTACTTC.

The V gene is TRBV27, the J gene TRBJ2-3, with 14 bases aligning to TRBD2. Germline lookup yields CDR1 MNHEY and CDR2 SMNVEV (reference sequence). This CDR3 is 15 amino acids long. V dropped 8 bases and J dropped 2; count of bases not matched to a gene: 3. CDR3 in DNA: TGTGCCAGCCGACTAGCGGGAGGGGTCACAGATACGCAGTATTTT. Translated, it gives CASRLAGGVTDTQYF.

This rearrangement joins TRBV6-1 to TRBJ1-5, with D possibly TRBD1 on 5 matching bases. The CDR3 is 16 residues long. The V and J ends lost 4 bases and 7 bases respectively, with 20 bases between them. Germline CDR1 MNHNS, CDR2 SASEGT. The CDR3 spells CASSVGTPGVRQPQHF. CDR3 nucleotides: TGTGCCAGCAGTGTCGGGACTCCTGGGGTGAGGCAGCCCCAGCATTTT.

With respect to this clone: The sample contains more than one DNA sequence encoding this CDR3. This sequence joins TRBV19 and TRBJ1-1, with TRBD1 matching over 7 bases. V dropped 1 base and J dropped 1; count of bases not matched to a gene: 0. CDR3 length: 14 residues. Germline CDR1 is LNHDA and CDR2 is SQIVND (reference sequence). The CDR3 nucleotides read TGTGCCAGTAGTATAGGACAGGGGAACACTGAAGCTTTCTTT. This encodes CASSIGQGNTEAFF.

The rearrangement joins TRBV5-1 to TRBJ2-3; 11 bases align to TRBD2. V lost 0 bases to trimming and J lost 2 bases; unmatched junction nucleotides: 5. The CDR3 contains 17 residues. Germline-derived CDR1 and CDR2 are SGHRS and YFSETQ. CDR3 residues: CASSLAASGRNTDTQYF. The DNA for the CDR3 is TGCGCCAGCAGCTTGGCCGCTAGCGGGAGGAACACAGATACGCAGTATTTT.

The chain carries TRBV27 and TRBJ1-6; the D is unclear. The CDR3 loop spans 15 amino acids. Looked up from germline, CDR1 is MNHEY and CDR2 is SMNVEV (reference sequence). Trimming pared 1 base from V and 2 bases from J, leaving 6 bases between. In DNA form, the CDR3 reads TGTGCCAGCAGTTTATTCTGGACCTATAATTCACCCCTCCACTTT. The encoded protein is CASSLFWTYNSPLHF.

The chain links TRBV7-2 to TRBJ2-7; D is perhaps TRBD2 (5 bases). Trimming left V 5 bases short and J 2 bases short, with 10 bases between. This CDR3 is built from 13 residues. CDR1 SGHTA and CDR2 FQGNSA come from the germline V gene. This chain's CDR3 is CASSPRGPYEQYF. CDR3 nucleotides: TGTGCCAGCAGCCCCCGCGGGCCCTACGAGCAGTACTTC.

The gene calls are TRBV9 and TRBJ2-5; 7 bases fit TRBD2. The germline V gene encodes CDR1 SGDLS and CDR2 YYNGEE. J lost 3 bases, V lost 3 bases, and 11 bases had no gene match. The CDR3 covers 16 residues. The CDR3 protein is CASSGRIQAGEETQYF. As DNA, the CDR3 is TGTGCCAGCAGCGGACGAATACAGGCGGGAGAAGAGACCCAGTACTTC.

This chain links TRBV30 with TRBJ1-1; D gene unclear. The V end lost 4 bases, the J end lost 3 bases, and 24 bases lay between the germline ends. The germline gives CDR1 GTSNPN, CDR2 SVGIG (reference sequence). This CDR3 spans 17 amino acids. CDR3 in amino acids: CAWNNPGGQRLDTEAFF. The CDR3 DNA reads TGTGCCTGGAACAACCCCGGTGGGCAGCGATTGGACACTGAAGCTTTCTTT.

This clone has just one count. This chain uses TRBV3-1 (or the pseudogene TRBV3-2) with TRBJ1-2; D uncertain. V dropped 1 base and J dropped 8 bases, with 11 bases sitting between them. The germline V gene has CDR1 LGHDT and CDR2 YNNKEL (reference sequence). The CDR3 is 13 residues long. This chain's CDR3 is CASSQVNSGGYTF. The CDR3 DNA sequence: TGTGCCAGCAGCCAAGTAAACTCTGGAGGCTACACCTTC.

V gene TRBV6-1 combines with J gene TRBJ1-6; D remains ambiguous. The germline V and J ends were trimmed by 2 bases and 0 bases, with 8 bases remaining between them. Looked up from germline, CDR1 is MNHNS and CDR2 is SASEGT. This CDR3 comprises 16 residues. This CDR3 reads CASSELESSYNSPLHF. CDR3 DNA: TGTGCCAGCAGTGAACTGGAGAGCTCCTATAATTCACCCCTCCACTTT.

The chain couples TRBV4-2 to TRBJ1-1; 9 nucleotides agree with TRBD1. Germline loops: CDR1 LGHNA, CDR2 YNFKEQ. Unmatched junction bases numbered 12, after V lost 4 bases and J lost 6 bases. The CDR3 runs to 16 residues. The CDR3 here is CASSPRTGAISPEAFF. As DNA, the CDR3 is TGTGCCAGCAGCCCCCGGACAGGGGCCATCAGTCCTGAAGCTTTCTTT.

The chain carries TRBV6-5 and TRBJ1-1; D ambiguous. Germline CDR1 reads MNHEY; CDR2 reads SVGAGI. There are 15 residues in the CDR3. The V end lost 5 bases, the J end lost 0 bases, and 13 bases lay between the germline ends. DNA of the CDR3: TGTGCCAGCAGTCCCATCCCAACAGTGAACACTGAAGCTTTCTTT. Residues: CASSPIPTVNTEAFF.

CDR3 nucleotide sequence: TGTGCCAGCAGTTACGCCCTAGCGGGAGTCAGGGATGAGCAGTTCTTC. Protein sequence: CASSYALAGVRDEQFF. This rearrangement joins TRBV6-2 or TRBV6-3 to TRBJ2-1, with TRBD2 matching 10 bases. V shed 2 bases, J shed 8 bases, and the junction held 9 bases outside the gene matches. The CDR3 contains 16 residues. CDR1 is MNHEY, CDR2 SVGEGT, per germline.

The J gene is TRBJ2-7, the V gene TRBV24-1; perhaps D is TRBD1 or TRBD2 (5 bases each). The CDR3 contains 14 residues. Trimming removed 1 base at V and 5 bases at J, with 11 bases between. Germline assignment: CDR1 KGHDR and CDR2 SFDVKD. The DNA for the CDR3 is TGTGCCACCAGTGATTTCAGGGACCCCCACGAGCAGTACTTC. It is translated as CATSDFRDPHEQYF.

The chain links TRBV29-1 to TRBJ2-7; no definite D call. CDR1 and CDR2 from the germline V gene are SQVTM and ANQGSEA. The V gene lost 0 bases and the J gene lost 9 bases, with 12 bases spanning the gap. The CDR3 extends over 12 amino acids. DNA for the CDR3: TGCAGCGTTGAAGATGGTCTATGGGCGCAGTACTTC. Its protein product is CSVEDGLWAQYF.

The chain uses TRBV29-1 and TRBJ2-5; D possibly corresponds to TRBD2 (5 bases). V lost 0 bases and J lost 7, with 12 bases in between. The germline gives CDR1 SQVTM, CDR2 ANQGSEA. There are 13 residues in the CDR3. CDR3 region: CSVEEPGMGTQYF. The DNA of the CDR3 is TGCAGCGTTGAAGAACCCGGGATGGGGACCCAGTACTTC.

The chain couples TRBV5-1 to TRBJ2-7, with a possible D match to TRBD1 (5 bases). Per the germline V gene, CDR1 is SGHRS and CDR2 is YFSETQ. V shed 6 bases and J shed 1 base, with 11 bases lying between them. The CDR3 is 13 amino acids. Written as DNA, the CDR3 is TGCGCCAGCAATCAGGGCTCATCCTACGAGCAGTACTTC. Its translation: CASNQGSSYEQYF.

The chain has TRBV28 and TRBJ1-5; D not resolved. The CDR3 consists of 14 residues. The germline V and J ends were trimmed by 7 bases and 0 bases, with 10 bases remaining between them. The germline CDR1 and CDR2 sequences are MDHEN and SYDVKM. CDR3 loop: CASTFGGSNQPQHF. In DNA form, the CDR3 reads TGTGCCAGCACCTTCGGCGGTAGCAATCAGCCCCAGCATTTT.

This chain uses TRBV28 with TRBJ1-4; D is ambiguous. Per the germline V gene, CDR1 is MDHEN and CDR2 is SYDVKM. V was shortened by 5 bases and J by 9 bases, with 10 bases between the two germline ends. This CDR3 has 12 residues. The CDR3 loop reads CASSLTLKKLFF. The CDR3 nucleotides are TGTGCCAGCAGTCTGACTCTCAAAAAACTGTTTTTT.

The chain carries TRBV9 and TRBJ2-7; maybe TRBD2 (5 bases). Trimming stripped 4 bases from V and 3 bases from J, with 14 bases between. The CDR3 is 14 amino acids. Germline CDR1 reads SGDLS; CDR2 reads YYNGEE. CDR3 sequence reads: CASSPRHSDYEQYF. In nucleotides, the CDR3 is TGTGCCAGCAGCCCACGGCATAGCGACTACGAGCAGTACTTC.

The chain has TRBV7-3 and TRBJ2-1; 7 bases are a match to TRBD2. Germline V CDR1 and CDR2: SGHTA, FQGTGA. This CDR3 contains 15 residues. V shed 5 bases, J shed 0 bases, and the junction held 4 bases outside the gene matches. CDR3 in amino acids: CASSPASGSYNEQFF. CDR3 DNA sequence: TGTGCCAGCAGCCCGGCTAGCGGCTCCTACAATGAGCAGTTCTTC.

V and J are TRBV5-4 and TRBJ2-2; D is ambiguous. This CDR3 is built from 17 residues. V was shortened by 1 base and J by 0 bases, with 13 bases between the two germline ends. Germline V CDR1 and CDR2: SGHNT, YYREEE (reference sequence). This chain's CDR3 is CASSLIGLPTNTGELFF. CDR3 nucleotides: TGTGCCAGCAGCTTGATCGGGCTACCCACGAACACCGGGGAGCTGTTTTTT.

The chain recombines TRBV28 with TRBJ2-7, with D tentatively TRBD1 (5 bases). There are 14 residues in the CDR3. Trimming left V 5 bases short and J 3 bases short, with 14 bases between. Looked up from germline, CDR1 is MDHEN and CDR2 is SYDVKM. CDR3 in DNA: TGTGCCAGCAGTAAAACCGACAGCCGCTACGAGCAGTACTTC. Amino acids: CASSKTDSRYEQYF.